These 21 T cell receptor beta chains were all obtained from the same sample, sequenced in a study of vaccination and CD4 T cells after COVID-19. Antigens for these TCRs are unknown. Treatment indicated: approximately 9-day PBMC culture with coronavirus spike peptide pools or control peptides (ViraFEST assay). Pre-COVID-19 pandemic sampling (2011-2018) yielded the unexposed donor's CD4+ T cells. Sequenced with the Oncomine TCR Beta short-read assay was DNA taken from cultured CD4+ T cells. Investigators obtained genomic DNA by extraction from cultured CD4+ T cells. Via MiXCR, TCRdb re-called the PCR reads, giving one row per CDR3 protein. This table holds 12,000 or so distinct CDR3 sequences, about 40% found once. Sequencing was done on a sample of CD4+ T cells from blood, cultured in vitro. These TCRs come from a human donor in good health.

This chain uses TRBV6-5 with TRBJ2-2; TRBD1 matches at 8 bases. CDR1 is MNHEY, CDR2 SVGAGI, per germline. The junction had 6 bases not matched to a gene; V was cut back by 4 bases and J by 2 bases. CDR3 length: 16 amino acids. CDR3 sequence (DNA): TGTGCCAGCAGTTGGACAGGGACCCGCAACACCGGGGAGCTGTTTTTT. It encodes CASSWTGTRNTGELFF.

This clonotype was seen a handful of times. The chain joins TRBV6-2 or TRBV6-3 to TRBJ2-7, with TRBD2 identical over 8 bases. Per germline, CDR1 MNHEY and CDR2 SVGEGT. The CDR3 length is 15 residues. V trimming: 2 bases; J trimming: 0 bases; junction bases outside the gene matches: 3. Here the CDR3 DNA reads TGTGCCAGCAGTTACGAGACTAGCGCCTCCTACGAGCAGTACTTC. Its translation: CASSYETSASYEQYF.

The genes are TRBV20-1 and TRBJ2-1, with D perhaps TRBD1 (5 bases). V lost 5 bases to trimming and J lost 0 bases, with 8 bases between them. Germline V gene sequence: CDR1 DFQATT, CDR2 SNEGSKA (reference sequence). The CDR3 has 13 amino acids. CDR3 DNA sequence: TGCAGTGCTCGCAGGGTCTCCTACAATGAGCAGTTCTTC. This codes for CSARRVSYNEQFF.

The chain carries TRBV6-1 and TRBJ2-7; 7 nucleotides line up with TRBD1. The CDR3 has 12 residues. Germline values: CDR1 MNHNS, CDR2 SASEGT. V shed 6 bases, J shed 4 bases, and the junction held 3 bases outside the gene matches. CDR3: CASSRDRYEQYF. In DNA form, the CDR3 reads TGTGCCAGCAGCCGGGACAGATACGAGCAGTACTTC.

This sequence joins TRBV18 and TRBJ1-1, with D hard to call. Between the trimmed V and J ends, which lost 5 bases and 1 base, there was a span of 8 bases. Germline lookup yields CDR1 KGHSH and CDR2 LQKENI. This CDR3 contains 13 residues. The CDR3 sequence is CASSATPNTEAFF. The CDR3 DNA follows: TGTGCCAGCTCAGCGACACCGAACACTGAAGCTTTCTTT.

The V call is TRBV15, the J call TRBJ2-7; a possible D gene is TRBD1 (6 bases). Germline V gene data show CDR1 as LNHNV and CDR2 as YYDKDF (reference sequence). The CDR3 spans 14 residues. With 1 base removed from V and 4 bases from J, the gap between germline ends came to 11 bases. The CDR3 spells CATSRGTGLYEQYF. CDR3 nucleotides: TGTGCCACCAGCAGAGGCACAGGGTTGTACGAGCAGTACTTC.

The chain uses TRBV28 and TRBJ2-1; the D gene is possibly TRBD2 (6 bases). Germline V lookup: CDR1 MDHEN, CDR2 SYDVKM. V gave up 1 base and J gave up 0 bases, with 7 bases separating them. The CDR3 totals 15 residues. The CDR3 region has the DNA TGTGCCAGCAGTTTATTGCGGGACTCCTACAATGAGCAGTTCTTC. Protein product: CASSLLRDSYNEQFF.

There are a few counts of this clonotype. The genes are TRBV6-1 and TRBJ2-5, with 14 bases fitting TRBD2. V lost 4 bases, J lost 4 bases, and 5 bases stayed unmatched. Germline V gene lookup returns CDR1 MNHNS and CDR2 SASEGT. The CDR3 runs 16 residues. CDR3 sequence (DNA): TGTGCCAGCAGTGTGGGGACTAGCGGGAGTGCAGAGACCCAGTACTTC. Translating gives CASSVGTSGSAETQYF.

The chain is built from TRBV6-1 and TRBJ1-5; no clear D gene. The CDR3 has 13 residues. The V gene lost 5 bases and the J gene lost 5 bases, with 10 bases spanning the gap. Germline V CDR1 and CDR2: MNHNS, SASEGT. The chain's CDR3 is CASSRGRDQPQHF. CDR3 in DNA: TGTGCCAGCAGTCGGGGAAGGGATCAGCCCCAGCATTTT.

This clonotype showed up just a few times. V usage is TRBV20-1 and J usage is TRBJ2-5, with D perhaps assigned TRBD1 or TRBD2 (5 bases each). This CDR3 is 13 amino acids long. V lost 3 bases and J 5 bases, leaving 13 bases between the germline ends. CDR1 and CDR2 (germline): DFQATT, SNEGSKA (reference sequence). The CDR3 protein is CSARGPGRETQYF. As DNA, the CDR3 is TGCAGTGCTAGGGGACCTGGACGGGAGACCCAGTACTTC.

The chain recombines TRBV7-3 with TRBJ2-3; 7 bases match TRBD1. This CDR3 region has 15 residues. Unmatched junction bases numbered 5, after V lost 2 bases and J lost 3 bases. Per germline, CDR1 SGHTA and CDR2 FQGTGA. Written as DNA, the CDR3 is TGTGCCAGCAGCTTACAGGGGGTTTGGACAGATACGCAGTATTTT. Its translation: CASSLQGVWTDTQYF.

The genes are TRBV7-2 and TRBJ2-5; D ambiguous. Trimming removed 4 bases at V and 5 bases at J, with 17 bases between. There are 15 residues in the CDR3. The V gene's germline CDR1 is SGHTA and CDR2 FQGNSA. The CDR3 nucleotides are TGTGCCAGCAGCTCCAATCCCGGTTCTCGGGAGACCCAGTACTTC. Translated: CASSSNPGSRETQYF.

This chain links TRBV7-3 with TRBJ2-2; unclear D gene. The CDR3 runs to 14 residues. Looked up from germline, CDR1 is SGHTA and CDR2 is FQGTGA. V lost 2 bases, J lost 6 bases, and 10 bases lay in between. The CDR3 here is CASSLLHPPGELFF. The CDR3 DNA reads TGTGCCAGCAGCTTATTACACCCACCCGGGGAGCTGTTTTTT. The entire variable domain, with the rest obtained from reference TRBV7-3 and TRBJ2-2, is as follows: GAGVSQTPSNKVTEKGKYVELRCDPISGHTALYWYRQSLGQGPEFLIYFQGTGAADDSGLPNDRFFAVRPEGSVSTLKIQRTERGDSAVYLCASSLLHPPGELFFGEGSRLTVL.

This clonotype is labeled as medium-sized. This chain links TRBV20-1 with TRBJ1-2; possibly TRBD1 for D (6 bases). The CDR3 covers 13 residues. V was cut by 6 bases and J by 5 bases, with 16 bases left in between. CDR1 is DFQATT and CDR2 is SNEGSKA in the germline V gene (reference sequence). CDR3 nucleotides: TGCAGTGCGAACCCCGGGACACTTTATGGCTACACCTTC. It specifies CSANPGTLYGYTF.

On this clonotype itself: A read error may be the cause here, since a much bigger clone is one base away. The chain joins TRBV27 to TRBJ1-1; D not resolved. The germline gives CDR1 MNHEY, CDR2 SMNVEV (reference sequence). The length of the CDR3 is 14 residues. The CDR3 region has the DNA TGTGTCAGCAGTCCCAAGGGCAACGTCGGTGAAGCTTTCTTT. Protein: CVSSPKGNVGEAFF.

This clonotype was seen just once. The chain couples TRBV6-5 to TRBJ2-1; 8 bases are shared with TRBD1. The CDR3 is 14 residues long. The germline V gene has CDR1 MNHEY and CDR2 SVGAGI. V was pared by 4 bases and J by 6 bases, with 5 bases of the junction left unmatched. Here the CDR3 reads CASSWGTGANEQFF. The CDR3 coding sequence is TGTGCCAGCAGTTGGGGGACAGGAGCCAATGAGCAGTTCTTC.

This clonotype rates as medium-sized. V usage is TRBV5-4 and J usage is TRBJ1-2, with 7 bases that match TRBD1. Germline V gene data show CDR1 as SGHNT and CDR2 as YYREEE (reference sequence). The J segment lost 0 bases and the V segment lost 3 bases, leaving 11 bases of the junction unmatched. CDR3 length: 17 amino acids. The CDR3 region has the DNA TGTGCCAGCAGCTCGGATTGGACAGGAAAAACTAACTATGGCTACACCTTC. Its translation is CASSSDWTGKTNYGYTF.

Only a few counts were recorded for this clonotype. The chain uses TRBV9 and TRBJ2-3; D ambiguous. CDR1 is SGDLS, CDR2 YYNGEE, per germline. This CDR3 contains 12 residues. Trimming shortened V by 4 bases and J by 2 bases, and 5 bases separated the two germline ends. The CDR3 nucleotides are TGTGCCAGCAGCCCCCCCACAGATACGCAGTATTTT. Translated: CASSPPTDTQYF.

The chain links TRBV5-1 to TRBJ2-7; 8 nucleotides align to TRBD1. The CDR3 is 15 amino acids. J lost 7 bases, V lost 0 bases, and 9 bases had no gene match. Germline assignment: CDR1 SGHRS and CDR2 YFSETQ. This CDR3 reads CASSLADQGAREQYF. In nucleotides, the CDR3 is TGCGCCAGCAGCTTGGCCGATCAGGGGGCTCGGGAGCAGTACTTC.

V and J are TRBV7-3 and TRBJ2-1; 12 bases align to TRBD2. In germline, CDR1 is SGHTA, CDR2 FQGTGA. The CDR3 totals 15 residues. J was trimmed by 8 bases and V by 3 bases; bases with no gene match: 5. The CDR3 loop is CASSLTSGSVYEQFF. CDR3 DNA: TGTGCCAGCAGCTTGACTAGCGGGAGTGTGTATGAGCAGTTCTTC.

The chain combines TRBV6-2 or TRBV6-3 with TRBJ1-2, with 7 bases matching TRBD1. The CDR3 covers 15 residues. The V gene end was trimmed by 6 bases and the J gene end by 3 bases; junction bases not matched to a gene: 10. Germline loops: CDR1 MNHEY, CDR2 SVGEGT. This CDR3 reads CASSPTGAGYYGYTF. Here the CDR3 DNA reads TGTGCCAGCAGCCCAACAGGGGCGGGGTACTATGGCTACACCTTC.